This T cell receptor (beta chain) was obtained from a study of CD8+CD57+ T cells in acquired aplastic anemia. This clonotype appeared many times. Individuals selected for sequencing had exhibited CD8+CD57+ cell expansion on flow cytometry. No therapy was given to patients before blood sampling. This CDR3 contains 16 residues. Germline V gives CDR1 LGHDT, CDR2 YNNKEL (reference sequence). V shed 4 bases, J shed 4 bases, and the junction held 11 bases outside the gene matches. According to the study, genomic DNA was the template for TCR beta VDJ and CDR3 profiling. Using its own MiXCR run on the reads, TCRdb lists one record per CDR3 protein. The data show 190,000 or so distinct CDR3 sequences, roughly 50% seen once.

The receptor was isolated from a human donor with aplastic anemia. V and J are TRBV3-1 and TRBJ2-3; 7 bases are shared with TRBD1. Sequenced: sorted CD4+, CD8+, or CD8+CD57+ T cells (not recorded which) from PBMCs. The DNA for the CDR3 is TGTGCCAGCAGCCTACAGGGGAGAGGGTTCGCAGATACGCAGTATTTT. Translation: CASSLQGRGFADTQYF.